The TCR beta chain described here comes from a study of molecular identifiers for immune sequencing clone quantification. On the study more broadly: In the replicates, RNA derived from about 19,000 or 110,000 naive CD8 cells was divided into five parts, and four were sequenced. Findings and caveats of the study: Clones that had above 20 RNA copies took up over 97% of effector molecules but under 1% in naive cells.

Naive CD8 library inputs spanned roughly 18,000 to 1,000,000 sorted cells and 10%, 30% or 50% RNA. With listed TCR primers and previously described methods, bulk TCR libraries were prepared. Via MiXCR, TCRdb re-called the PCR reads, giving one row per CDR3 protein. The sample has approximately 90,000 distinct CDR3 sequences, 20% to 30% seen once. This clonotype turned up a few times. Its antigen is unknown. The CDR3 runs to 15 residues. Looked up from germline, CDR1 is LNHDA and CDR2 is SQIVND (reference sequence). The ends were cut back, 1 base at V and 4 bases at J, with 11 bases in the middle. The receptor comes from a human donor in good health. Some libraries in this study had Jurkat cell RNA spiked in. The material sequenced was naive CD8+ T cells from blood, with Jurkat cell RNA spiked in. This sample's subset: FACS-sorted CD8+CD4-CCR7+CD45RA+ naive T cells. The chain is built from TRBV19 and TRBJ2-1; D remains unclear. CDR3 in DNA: TGTGCCAGTAGTATAGCCGCTAGTACATACAATGAGCAGTTCTTC. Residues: CASSIAASTYNEQFF. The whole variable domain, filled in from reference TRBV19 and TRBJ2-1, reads DGGITQSPKYLFRKEGQNVTLSCEQNLNHDAMYWYRQDPGQGLRLIYYSQIVNDFQKGDIAEGYSVSREKKESFPLTVTSAQKNPTAFYLCASSIAASTYNEQFFGPGTRLTVL.